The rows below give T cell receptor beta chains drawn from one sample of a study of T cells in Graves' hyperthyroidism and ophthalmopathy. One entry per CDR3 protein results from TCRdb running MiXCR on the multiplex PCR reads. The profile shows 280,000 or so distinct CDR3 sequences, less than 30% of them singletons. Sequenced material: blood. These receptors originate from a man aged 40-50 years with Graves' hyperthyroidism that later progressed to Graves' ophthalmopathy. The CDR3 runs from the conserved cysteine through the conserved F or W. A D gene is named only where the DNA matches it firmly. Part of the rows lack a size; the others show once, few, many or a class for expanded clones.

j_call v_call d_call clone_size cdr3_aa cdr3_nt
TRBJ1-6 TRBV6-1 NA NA CASRGVVNSPLHF TGTGCCAGCAGGGGCGTCGTTAATTCACCCCTCCACTTT
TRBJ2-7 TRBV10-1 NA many CASSEELGQTYEQYF TGCGCCAGCAGTGAGGAATTGGGGCAAACCTACGAGCAGTACTTC
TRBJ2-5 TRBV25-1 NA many CASSGGQGWVGETQYF TGTGCCAGCAGTGGGGGACAAGGGTGGGTTGGAGAGACCCAGTACTTC
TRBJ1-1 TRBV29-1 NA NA CSVGRGGTEAFF TGCAGCGTAGGGCGTGGTGGCACTGAAGCTTTCTTT
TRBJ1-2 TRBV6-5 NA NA CASSYSGAGYTF TGTGCCAGCAGTTACTCCGGGGCTGGCTACACCTTC
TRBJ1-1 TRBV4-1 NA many CASSQDIAGVNTEAFF TGCGCCAGCAGCCAAGATATTGCAGGTGTGAACACTGAAGCTTTCTTT
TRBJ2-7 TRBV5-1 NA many CASSSQKGDVYEQYF TGCGCCAGCAGCTCCCAGAAAGGGGACGTGTACGAGCAGTACTTC
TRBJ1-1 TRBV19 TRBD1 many CASSMSGTGDTEAFF TGTGCCAGTAGTATGAGCGGTACAGGGGACACTGAAGCTTTCTTT
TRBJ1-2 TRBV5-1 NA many CASSLEGRGKRYTF TGCGCCAGCAGCTTGGAGGGCAGAGGAAAAAGATACACCTTC
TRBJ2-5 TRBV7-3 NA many CASSRYQETQYF TGTGCCAGCAGCCGGTACCAAGAAACCCAGTACTTC
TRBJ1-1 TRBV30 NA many CAWSVRRRGTEAFF TGTGCCTGGAGTGTGAGGAGGAGAGGCACTGAAGCTTTCTTT
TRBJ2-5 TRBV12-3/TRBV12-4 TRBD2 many CASSLGTSGQETQYF TGTGCCAGCAGTTTAGGGACTAGCGGGCAAGAGACCCAGTACTTC
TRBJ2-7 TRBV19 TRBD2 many CASSILQGGYEQYF TGTGCCAGTAGTATATTGCAGGGAGGGTACGAGCAGTACTTC
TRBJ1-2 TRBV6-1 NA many CASSEGTGYTF TGTGCCAGCAGTGAAGGGACGGGCTACACCTTC
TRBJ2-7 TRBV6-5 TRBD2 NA CASSYSDGTSYEQYF TGTGCCAGCAGTTACTCCGACGGGACTAGCTACGAGCAGTACTTC
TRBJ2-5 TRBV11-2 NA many CASSLRGATQYF TGTGCCAGCAGCTTAAGAGGCGCGACCCAGTACTTC
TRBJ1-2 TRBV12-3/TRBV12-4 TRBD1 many CASSFGKGGAYYGYTF TGTGCCAGCAGTTTTGGTAAAGGGGGCGCTTATTATGGCTACACCTTC
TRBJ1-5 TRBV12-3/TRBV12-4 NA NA CASSLAQLSGGQPQHF TGTGCCAGCAGTTTAGCGCAGCTATCAGGAGGTCAGCCCCAGCATTTT
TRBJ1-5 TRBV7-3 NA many CASSPDGYQPQHF TGTGCCAGCAGCCCGGATGGTTACCAGCCCCAGCATTTT
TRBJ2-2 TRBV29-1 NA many CSGWGATGELFF TGCAGCGGTTGGGGTGCAACCGGGGAGCTGTTTTTT
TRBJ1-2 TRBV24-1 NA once CATSDLGQNYGYTF TGTGCCACCAGTGATTTGGGGCAAAACTATGGCTACACCTTC
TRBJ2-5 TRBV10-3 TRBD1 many CAISRDSQVQETQYF TGTGCCATCAGCCGGGACAGCCAAGTCCAAGAGACCCAGTACTTC
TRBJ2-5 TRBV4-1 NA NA CASSRDTTQETQYF TGCGCCAGCAGCCGTGACACTACGCAAGAGACCCAGTACTTC
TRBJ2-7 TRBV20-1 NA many CSASLGDIPWYEQYF TGCAGTGCTAGTTTGGGGGACATCCCGTGGTACGAGCAGTACTTC
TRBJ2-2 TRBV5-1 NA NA CASTIGSYTGELFF TGCGCCAGCACCATCGGGAGTTACACCGGGGAGCTGTTTTTT
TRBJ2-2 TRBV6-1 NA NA CASSEPLPNTGELFF TGTGCCAGCAGTGAGCCACTACCGAACACCGGGGAGCTGTTTTTT
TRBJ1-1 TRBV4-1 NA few CASSLRTDNTEAFF TGCGCCAGCAGCCTTCGTACAGATAACACTGAAGCTTTCTTT
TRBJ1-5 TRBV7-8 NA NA CASSLVSRESNQPQHF TGTGCCAGCAGCTTAGTCTCAAGGGAAAGCAATCAGCCCCAGCATTTT
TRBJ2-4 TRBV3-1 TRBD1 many CASSKETTGVKNIQYF TGTGCCAGCAGCAAGGAGACGACAGGGGTCAAAAACATTCAGTACTTC